This passage covers 27 T cell receptor beta chains from one sample sequenced in a study of T cell clonality in common variable immunodeficiency. Generated by immunoSEQ multiplex PCR, the TCRdb table keeps only in-frame clones and is missing some. The sample contains roughly 29,000 clones, none of them singletons. The sample taken for sequencing was peripheral blood mononuclear cells. The receptors here all came from a person between 18 and 75 years old in good health.

In this sample, this clone turned up many times. Read coverage stops 3 residues before the CDR3 terminus; the germline J gene supplies the remainder. The gene calls are TRBV27 and TRBJ1-1; TRBD1 agrees at 7 bases. The CDR3 sequence is 17 residues long. Germline CDR1 MNHEY, CDR2 SMNVEV (reference sequence). Unmatched junction bases numbered 15, after V lost 4 bases and J lost 4 bases. The covered CDR3 bases are TGTGCCAGCAGTTCCCGGACAGGCCGGAGGGTAGTCACTGAA. This encodes CASSSRTGRRVVTE. The full-length CDR3 reads as CASSSRTGRRVVTEAFF.

As concerns this clone: The read ends 3 residues shy of where the CDR3 ends; the end is completed using the germline J gene. The chain recombines TRBV7-2 with TRBJ1-4; D is possibly TRBD1 (5 bases). V was trimmed by 3 bases and J by 8 bases, leaving 13 bases between them. The CDR3 contains 14 residues. Germline CDR1 SGHTA, CDR2 FQGNSA. CDR3 sequence reads: CASSLGPAGEKLFF. The sequenced CDR3 bases are TGTGCCAGCAGCTTGGGTCCGGCAGGGGAAAAA.

A few counts support this clone. The read ends 3 residues early relative to the CDR3; the germline J gene fills the gap. V is TRBV7-9 and J is TRBJ1-5, with D unclear. The germline V gene has CDR1 SEHNR and CDR2 FQNEAQ (reference sequence). V lost 5 bases and J lost 3, with 14 bases in between. This CDR3 is built from 15 residues. The CDR3 bases that were read are TGTGCCAGCAGCCCCGACAATGGGTACAATCAGCCC. Amino acids: CASSPDNGYNQP. The whole CDR3 protein is CASSPDNGYNQPQHF.

This clone was observed at least ten times. The read is 3 residues too short to cover the CDR3 end, so that end is filled in from the germline J gene. This chain links TRBV7-9 with TRBJ2-3; perhaps TRBD1 as D (5 bases). V was pared by 6 bases and J by 1 base, with 14 bases between. The V gene's germline CDR1 is SEHNR and CDR2 FQNEAQ (reference sequence). This CDR3 is built from 15 residues. The sequenced part of the CDR3 DNA is TGTGCCAGCAGAGATCAGGGTACGGGCACAGATACG. It yields the protein CASRDQGTGTDT. In full, the CDR3 reads CASRDQGTGTDTQYF.

This clone was counted many times. The CDR3 end lies 3 residues beyond the end of the read and is filled in from the germline J gene. V is TRBV5-1 and J is TRBJ2-5; the D gene is possibly TRBD1 (6 bases). V was shortened by 2 bases and J by 2 bases, with 7 bases between the two germline ends. CDR1 and CDR2 from the germline V gene are SGHRS and YFSETQ. This CDR3 region has 13 residues. CDR3 region: CASSLDRQETQYF. The CDR3 DNA, read in part, is TGCGCCAGCAGCTTAGACAGGCAAGAGACC.

This clone was seen ten or more times. The CDR3 protein is CAWSRQGIQPQHF. CDR3 DNA (partial): TGTGCCTGGAGTAGGCAGGGAATTCAGCCC. The chain combines TRBV30 with TRBJ1-5; a possible D gene is TRBD1 (5 bases). Coverage ceases 3 residues before the CDR3 finishes, and the germline J gene fills in the end. Trimming removed 2 bases from V and 6 bases from J, with 11 bases in between. The CDR3 consists of 13 residues. The germline CDR1 and CDR2 sequences are GTSNPN and SVGIG (reference sequence).

This clone was counted ten times or more. The CDR3 goes on 3 residues after the read ends, and that part is filled in from the germline J gene. The gene calls are TRBV7-3 and TRBJ2-1; 9 positions match TRBD1. Per the germline V gene, CDR1 is SGHTA and CDR2 is FQGTGA. This CDR3 has 14 residues. V shed 3 bases and J 7 bases; nucleotides not matched to a gene: 4. This CDR3 reads CASSFTGGVNEQFF. The sequenced CDR3 bases are TGTGCCAGCAGCTTCACAGGGGGCGTGAATGAG.

This clone was detected ten times or more. The observed sequence ends 3 residues before the CDR3 terminus, with the missing tail filled in from the germline J gene. The V gene is TRBV7-3, the J gene TRBJ2-5; 8 bases align to TRBD1. This CDR3 is 15 amino acids long. From germline, CDR1 is SGHTA and CDR2 FQGTGA. V lost 4 bases, J lost 5 bases, and 9 bases stayed unmatched. CDR3 amino acids: CASSSRTGMEETQYF. The part of the CDR3 DNA that was read is TGTGCCAGCAGCTCACGGACAGGGATGGAGGAGACC.

As for this clone: The CDR3 is cut off 3 residues early in the read; its end comes from the germline J gene. This sequence joins TRBV18 and TRBJ1-6; TRBD1 might be the D (6 bases). Trimming took off 1 base at V and 10 bases at J, with 20 bases between the two ends. Germline lookup yields CDR1 KGHSH and CDR2 LQKENI. The CDR3 has 17 residues. The DNA read from the CDR3 is TGTGCCAGCTCACCACTACGGGCAGGGGAGGACGGATCACCC. Protein sequence: CASSPLRAGEDGSP. The complete CDR3 sequence is CASSPLRAGEDGSPLHF.

Ten or more counts support this clone. Sequencing ends 3 residues short of the CDR3 end; the germline J gene provides the rest. This chain connects TRBV7-6 to TRBJ1-2; D is unresolved. CDR1 is SGHVS, CDR2 FNYEAQ, per germline. V lost 5 bases and J 6 bases, leaving 19 bases between the germline ends. The CDR3 totals 15 residues. CDR3: CASSLSTGSSNGYTF. The sequenced CDR3 bases are TGTGCCAGCAGCCTATCGACCGGGTCTAGTAATGGC.

This clone was counted at least ten times. CDR3 loop: CASGPTGTYEQYF. The sequenced CDR3 bases are TGTGCCAGCGGGCCAACAGGGACCTACGAG. V and J are TRBV6-2 or TRBV6-3 and TRBJ2-7; D might be TRBD1 (6 bases). With the read ending 3 residues before the CDR3 end, the germline J gene is used to fill in that end. Deletions cut 8 bases from V and 2 bases from J, with 13 bases between. The CDR3 is 13 amino acids. Germline V lookup: CDR1 MNHEY, CDR2 SVGEGT.

This clone was observed at least ten times. The read ends 3 residues early relative to the CDR3; the germline J gene fills the gap. The chain combines TRBV7-2 with TRBJ2-3; 8 bases align to TRBD2. CDR1 is SGHTA, CDR2 FQGNSA, per germline. The CDR3 extends over 15 amino acids. J lost 5 bases, V lost 4 bases, and 8 bases had no gene match. The sequenced part of the CDR3 DNA is TGTGCCAGCAGCTGGAGCGGGGGTCTGGGAGATACG. Translated: CASSWSGGLGDT. In full, the CDR3 reads CASSWSGGLGDTQYF.

A word on this clone: Read sequence stops 3 residues before the CDR3 end, and the germline J gene provides the missing end. This rearrangement joins TRBV7-3 to TRBJ1-2, with D maybe TRBD1 (6 bases). CDR3 size: 17 residues. Germline assignment: CDR1 SGHTA and CDR2 FQGTGA. The covered CDR3 bases are TGTGCCAGCAGCGGACCCGGACTAGCGGGGGCAGGTAATGAC. Its translation is CASSGPGLAGAGND. The whole CDR3 is CASSGPGLAGAGNDYTF. Supplemented by reference TRBV7-3 and TRBJ1-2, the full variable domain reads GAGVSQTPSNKVTEKGKYVELRCDPISGHTALYWYRQSLGQGPEFLIYFQGTGAADDSGLPNDRFFAVRPEGSVSTLKIQRTERGDSAVYLCASSGPGLAGAGNDYTFGSGTRLTVV.

This clone has only a few counts. The observed sequence ends 3 residues before the CDR3 terminus, with the missing tail filled in from the germline J gene. The V call is TRBV7-9, the J call TRBJ2-7; D uncertain. V lost 5 bases and J lost 5, with 4 bases in between. The germline CDR1 and CDR2 sequences are SEHNR and FQNEAQ (reference sequence). The CDR3 is made up of 10 amino acids. CDR3 residues: CASSGHEQYF. The CDR3 bases that were read are TGTGCCAGCAGCGGCCACGAG.

In its sample, this clone was seen many times. CDR3 protein: CASSFSFGTSNEQYF. CDR3 DNA (partial): TGTGCCAGCAGTTTCTCATTCGGGACTAGCAACGAG. V is TRBV28 and J is TRBJ2-7, with 9 bases identical to TRBD2. The read comes to an end 3 residues before the CDR3 does, leaving the germline J gene to fill in the end. The CDR3 sequence is 15 residues long. Germline values: CDR1 MDHEN, CDR2 SYDVKM. V dropped 3 bases and J dropped 5; count of bases not matched to a gene: 8. The full variable domain, rest sourced from reference TRBV28 and TRBJ2-7, is DVKVTQSSRYLVKRTGEKVFLECVQDMDHENMFWYRQDPGLGLRLIYFSYDVKMKEKGDIPEGYSVSREKKERFSLILESASTNQTSMYLCASSFSFGTSNEQYFGPGTRLTVT.

This clone was seen ten or more times. Read data end 3 residues before the CDR3 end; the end is taken from the germline J gene. This chain connects TRBV5-4 to TRBJ2-2; a possible D gene is TRBD2 (5 bases). Germline values: CDR1 SGHNT, CDR2 YYREEE (reference sequence). The CDR3 runs to 16 residues. Trimming took 2 bases from V and 7 from J, leaving 18 bases between them. This CDR3 is CASSFGSRTAGGELFF. Partial CDR3 DNA: TGTGCCAGCAGCTTCGGTAGCCGAACGGCGGGCGGGGAG.

This clone has a count of ten or more. The CDR3: CASRPWGLADYEQYF. CDR3 DNA, as far as it was read: TGTGCAAGTCGCCCGTGGGGACTAGCGGACTACGAG. The chain couples TRBV11-3 to TRBJ2-7; the match to TRBD2 covers 11 bases. The read comes to an end 3 residues before the CDR3 does, leaving the germline J gene to fill in the end. The length of the CDR3 is 15 residues. In germline, CDR1 is SGHNT, CDR2 YENEEA.

This clone was detected ten times or more. The observed sequence ends 3 residues before the CDR3 terminus, with the missing tail filled in from the germline J gene. This chain links TRBV7-9 with TRBJ1-4, with D unresolved. Trimming removed 5 bases at V and 7 bases at J, with 14 bases between. The CDR3 is made up of 14 amino acids. Germline-derived CDR1 and CDR2 are SEHNR and FQNEAQ (reference sequence). The covered CDR3 bases are TGTGCCAGCAGCCCGAGGACTGTAGGTGAAAAA. Protein product: CASSPRTVGEK. The CDR3 reads in full as CASSPRTVGEKLFF.

At least ten counts were recorded for this clone. The CDR3 end is not reached by the read, which stops 3 residues before it; the germline J gene fills it in. This chain uses TRBV5-1 with TRBJ1-2, with TRBD1 matching over 10 bases. Germline V lookup: CDR1 SGHRS, CDR2 YFSETQ. The CDR3 extends over 14 amino acids. The sequenced CDR3 bases are TGCGCCAGCAGCTTGAGTGTGACAGGGGGCGGC. It yields the protein CASSLSVTGGG. The complete CDR3 sequence is CASSLSVTGGGYTF.

This clone was observed many times. The DNA ends 3 residues before the CDR3 does, and the rest of the CDR3 is filled in from the germline J gene. V is TRBV27 and J is TRBJ1-2; perhaps TRBD1 as D (6 bases). Per the germline V gene, CDR1 is MNHEY and CDR2 is SMNVEV (reference sequence). V was pared by 8 bases and J by 2 bases, with 12 bases between. The CDR3 covers 13 residues. The CDR3 sequence is CASGEGGNYGYTF. The sequenced CDR3 bases are TGTGCCAGCGGGGAGGGGGGGAACTATGGC.

A word on this clone: The read stops 3 residues short of the end of the CDR3; the missing end is completed from the germline J gene. The chain combines TRBV7-6 with TRBJ2-7; 8 bases line up with TRBD1. The CDR3 sequence is 14 residues long. After removal of 5 bases from V and 4 bases from J, the junction contained 7 bases not matched to a gene. Germline values: CDR1 SGHVS, CDR2 FNYEAQ. Incomplete CDR3 DNA: TGTGCCAGCAGCCGGAACAGGGGGTGGTACGAG. It translates to CASSRNRGWYE. The whole CDR3 protein is CASSRNRGWYEQYF. The full variable domain, with the rest looked up from reference TRBV7-6 and TRBJ2-7, is GAGVSQSPRYKVTKRGQDVALRCDPISGHVSLYWYRQALGQGPEFLTYFNYEAQQDKSGLPNDRFSAERPEGSISTLTIQRTEQRDSAMYRCASSRNRGWYEQYFGPGTRLTVT.

This clone occurred many times. The CDR3 sequence: CASSLRGPADTQYF. The covered CDR3 bases are TGTGCCAGCAGCTTACGCGGGCCAGCAGATACG. This chain connects TRBV7-2 to TRBJ2-3; the D gene is possibly TRBD2 (5 bases). The CDR3 goes on 3 residues after the read ends, and that part is filled in from the germline J gene. CDR3 size: 14 residues. V lost 2 bases and J lost 4, with 10 bases in between. CDR1 is SGHTA and CDR2 is FQGNSA in the germline V gene. Variable domain in full (rest from reference TRBV7-2 and TRBJ2-3): GAGVSQSPSNKVTEKGKDVELRCDPISGHTALYWYRQSLGQGLEFLIYFQGNSAPDKSGLPSDRFSAERTGGSVSTLTIQRTQQEDSAVYLCASSLRGPADTQYFGPGTRLTVL.

In this sample, this clone turned up many times. The part of the CDR3 DNA that was read is TGTGCCAGCAGTCCCGAAGACAGGACTGCAGATACG. Its protein product is CASSPEDRTADT. The complete CDR3 reads CASSPEDRTADTQYF. The rearrangement uses TRBV7-3 and TRBJ2-3, with a tentative D call TRBD1 (6 bases). The read is 3 residues too short to cover the CDR3 end, so that end is filled in from the germline J gene. The CDR3 is 15 amino acids. Germline CDR1 SGHTA, CDR2 FQGTGA. V was shortened by 6 bases and J by 4 bases, with 17 bases between the two germline ends.

This clone has at least ten counts. The CDR3 extends 3 residues past the end of the read, so its final part is completed from the germline J gene. This chain joins TRBV20-1 and TRBJ2-7; possibly TRBD1 for D (5 bases). V was clipped by 6 bases and J by 6 bases, with 12 bases between them. The germline CDR1 and CDR2 sequences are DFQATT and SNEGSKA (reference sequence). This CDR3 region has 11 residues. Partial CDR3 DNA: TGCAGTGCGGGTGACAGCCTCGAG. This gives the protein CSAGDSLE. From start to end, the CDR3 is CSAGDSLEQYF.

This clone was seen ten or more times. CDR3 bases read: TGTGCCAGCAGCTTACTAGCGGGGCAGAATTACAATGAG. This sequence encodes CASSLLAGQNYNE. In full, the CDR3 reads CASSLLAGQNYNEQFF. The rearrangement links TRBV7-8 to TRBJ2-1; 9 nucleotides agree with TRBD2. The read ends 3 residues early relative to the CDR3; the germline J gene fills the gap. Germline CDR1 and CDR2: SGHVS and FQNEAQ. The CDR3 has 16 residues. The trim removed 2 bases at V and 4 bases at J, leaving 6 bases unmatched.

Of note for this clone: The read stops 3 residues short of the end of the CDR3; the missing end is completed from the germline J gene. V usage is TRBV19 and J usage is TRBJ2-2; a weak D match, TRBD1 (5 bases). The CDR3 has 14 residues. Per germline, CDR1 LNHDA and CDR2 SQIVND (reference sequence). V lost 6 bases and J lost 5, with 13 bases in between. Partial CDR3 DNA: TGTGCCAGTAGAAGGAGTGCAGGGACCGGGGAG. Translated, it gives CASRRSAGTGE. The full-length CDR3 reads as CASRRSAGTGELFF.

In this sample, this clone turned up many times. From the germline J gene comes the end of the CDR3, since the read stops 3 residues before it. This rearrangement joins TRBV7-9 to TRBJ2-3; perhaps TRBD1 as D (5 bases). Trimming removed 1 base from V and 4 bases from J, with 6 bases in between. Germline V gene sequence: CDR1 SEHNR, CDR2 FQNEAQ (reference sequence). The CDR3 totals 13 residues. CDR3 in amino acids: CASSLEGADTQYF. CDR3 bases read: TGTGCCAGCAGCTTAGAAGGGGCAGATACG.